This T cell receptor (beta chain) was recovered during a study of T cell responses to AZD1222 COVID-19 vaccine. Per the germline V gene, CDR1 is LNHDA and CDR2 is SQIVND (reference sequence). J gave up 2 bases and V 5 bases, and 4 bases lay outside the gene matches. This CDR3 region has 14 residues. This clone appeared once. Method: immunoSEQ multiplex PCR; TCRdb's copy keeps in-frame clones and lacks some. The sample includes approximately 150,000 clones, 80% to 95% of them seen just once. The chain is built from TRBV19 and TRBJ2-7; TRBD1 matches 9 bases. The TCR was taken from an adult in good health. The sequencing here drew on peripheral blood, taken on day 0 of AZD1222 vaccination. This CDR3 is CASSPGQGTYEQYF. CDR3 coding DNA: TGTGCCAGTAGTCCAGGACAGGGGACCTACGAGCAGTACTTC.